These 9 T cell receptor beta chains originate from one sample sequenced in a study of blood T cell repertoires in COVID-19. Repertoires were generated with immunoSEQ multiplex PCR, while TCRdb's copy carries only in-frame clones and drops some. Among about 95,000 clones listed, approximately 90% were seen once. The sequencing input was peripheral blood. These receptor sequences come from a woman aged 45-59 years in a cohort sampled during active COVID-19.

The V call is TRBV12-5, the J call TRBJ1-4; a weak D match, TRBD1 (5 bases). This CDR3 comprises 14 residues. Germline CDR1 is LGHNT and CDR2 is FRNRAP. V was pared by 3 bases and J by 8 bases, with 13 bases between. Here the CDR3 reads CASGFDSPREKLFF. In nucleotides, the CDR3 is TGTGCTAGTGGTTTCGACAGCCCAAGGGAAAAACTGTTTTTT.

V and J are TRBV28 and TRBJ2-7; a possible D gene is TRBD1 (6 bases). This CDR3 region has 13 residues. Trimming removed 4 bases at V and 7 bases at J, with 14 bases between. Germline-derived CDR1 and CDR2 are MDHEN and SYDVKM. The CDR3 DNA sequence: TGTGCCAGCAGTTCAACAGGGATCCGGGAGCAGTACTTC. Its protein is CASSSTGIREQYF.

This clone was found once. The V gene is TRBV7-3, the J gene TRBJ1-1; a weak D match, TRBD1 (6 bases). Germline V gives CDR1 SGHTA, CDR2 FQGTGA. This CDR3 has 15 residues. V shed 5 bases and J shed 3 bases, with 16 bases lying between them. CDR3 coding DNA: TGTGCCAGCAGCCCACTGGGGGGGCGAGACACTGAAGCTTTCTTT. This encodes CASSPLGGRDTEAFF.

The V and J genes are TRBV7-9 and TRBJ1-4; TRBD1 matches 8 bases. The V segment lost 3 bases and the J segment 5 bases; nucleotides outside the gene matches: 8. The CDR3 runs to 16 residues. The germline V gene encodes CDR1 SEHNR and CDR2 FQNEAQ (reference sequence). CDR3 in amino acids: CASSLGDRGENEKLFF. The CDR3 DNA is TGTGCCAGCAGCTTGGGCGACAGGGGCGAAAATGAAAAACTGTTTTTT.

The V call is TRBV24-1, the J call TRBJ2-2, with unresolved D. Germline CDR1 KGHDR, CDR2 SFDVKD. CDR3 size: 15 residues. V dropped 4 bases and J dropped 3 bases, with 11 bases sitting between them. The CDR3 DNA is TGTGCCACCAGTGACCCGAACTCCCACACCGGGGAGCTGTTTTTT. This translates into CATSDPNSHTGELFF.

V and J are TRBV11-3 and TRBJ1-1; the D gene is possibly TRBD1 (6 bases). From germline, CDR1 is SGHNT and CDR2 YENEEA. Trimming removed 3 bases at V and 2 bases at J, with 10 bases between. This CDR3 contains 14 residues. The CDR3: CASSFAGANTEAFF. The CDR3 DNA reads as TGTGCCAGCAGCTTCGCAGGGGCCAACACTGAAGCTTTCTTT.

This chain uses TRBV29-1 with TRBJ1-5, with 10 bases matching TRBD1. This CDR3 is 15 amino acids long. The V segment lost 7 bases and the J segment 4 bases; nucleotides outside the gene matches: 10. Germline CDR1 is SQVTM and CDR2 is ANQGSEA. The CDR3 DNA reads as TGCAGCGCTGGGGGACAGGGGCTCCGAAATCAGCCCCAGCATTTT. This codes for CSAGGQGLRNQPQHF.

Points on this clone: The same CDR3 arises from other DNA sequences in this sample as well. The genes are TRBV2 and TRBJ2-7; 11 bases are shared with TRBD1. Trimming removed 8 bases from V and 4 bases from J; junction bases left unmatched: 4. This CDR3 is 13 amino acids long. Germline CDR1 reads SNHLY; CDR2 reads FYNNEI. For the CDR3, the DNA is TGTGCCAGCCGGGACAGGGGGTATTACGAGCAGTACTTC. Translation: CASRDRGYYEQYF. The entire variable domain, with the rest obtained from reference TRBV2 and TRBJ2-7, is as follows: EPEVTQTPSHQVTQMGQEVILRCVPISNHLYFYWYRQILGQKVEFLVSFYNNEISEKSEIFDDQFSVERPDGSNFTLKIRSTKLEDSAMYFCASRDRGYYEQYFGPGTRLTVT.

A single count supports this clone. The rearrangement joins TRBV18 to TRBJ2-1; 8 nucleotides line up with TRBD2. Unmatched junction bases numbered 9, after V lost 2 bases and J lost 3 bases. The germline gives CDR1 KGHSH, CDR2 LQKENI. This CDR3 comprises 17 residues. The CDR3 here is CASSPIGGGGLYNEQFF. The CDR3 DNA follows: TGTGCCAGCTCACCAATCGGGGGGGGAGGCCTCTACAATGAGCAGTTCTTC.